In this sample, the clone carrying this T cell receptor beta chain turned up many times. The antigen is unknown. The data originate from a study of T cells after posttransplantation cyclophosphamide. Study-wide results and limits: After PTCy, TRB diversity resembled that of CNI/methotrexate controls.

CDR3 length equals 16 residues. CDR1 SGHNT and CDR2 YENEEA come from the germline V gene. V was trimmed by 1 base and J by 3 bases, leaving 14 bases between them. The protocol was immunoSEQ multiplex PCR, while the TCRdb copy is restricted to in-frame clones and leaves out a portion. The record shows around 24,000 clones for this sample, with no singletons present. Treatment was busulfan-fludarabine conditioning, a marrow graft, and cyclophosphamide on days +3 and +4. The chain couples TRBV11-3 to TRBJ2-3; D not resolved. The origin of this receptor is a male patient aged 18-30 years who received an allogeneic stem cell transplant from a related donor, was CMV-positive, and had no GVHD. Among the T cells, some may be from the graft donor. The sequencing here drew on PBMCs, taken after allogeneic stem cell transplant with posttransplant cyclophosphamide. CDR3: CASSLGRQARTDTQYF. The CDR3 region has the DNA TGTGCCAGCAGCTTAGGCAGGCAGGCCCGGACAGATACGCAGTATTTT.